This entry lists 32 T cell receptor beta chains sequenced from one sample in a study of blood T cell repertoires in COVID-19. Profiled with immunoSEQ multiplex PCR; TCRdb holds only in-frame clones, not every one. The sample has roughly 380,000 clones; roughly 85% are singletons. Sequenced material: peripheral blood. These receptors originate from a woman aged 18 to 35 with acute or convalescent COVID-19.

The V and J genes are TRBV6-4 and TRBJ2-3; D not certain. The CDR3 sequence is 17 residues long. With 0 bases removed from V and 1 base from J, the gap between germline ends came to 14 bases. CDR1 is MRHNA and CDR2 is SNTAGT in the germline V gene. CDR3 bases: TGTGCCAGCAGTGACTCGATATTTGGCGGCCGCACAGATACGCAGTATTTT. Its translation is CASSDSIFGGRTDTQYF.

The rearrangement uses TRBV27 and TRBJ1-1; 7 bases match TRBD1. The CDR3 covers 15 residues. Germline CDR1 reads MNHEY; CDR2 reads SMNVEV (reference sequence). V lost 5 bases and J lost 1; bases outside the gene matches: 7. The CDR3 bases are TGTGCCAGCAGTACACGACAGGGTCGGAACACTGAAGCTTTCTTT. Translated, it gives CASSTRQGRNTEAFF.

The chain uses TRBV6-6 and TRBJ1-6; 7 bases fit TRBD1. There are 15 residues in the CDR3. The germline V gene encodes CDR1 MNHNY and CDR2 SVGAGI (reference sequence). V dropped 6 bases and J dropped 6; count of bases not matched to a gene: 8. The chain's CDR3 is CASRRGQQINSPLHF. The CDR3 DNA is TGTGCCAGCAGACGGGGACAGCAAATTAATTCACCCCTCCACTTT.

The CDR3 loop is CASSVEGQGLPETQYF. For the CDR3, the DNA is TGTGCCAGCAGCGTAGAGGGACAGGGCCTGCCGGAGACCCAGTACTTC. V gene TRBV9 combines with J gene TRBJ2-5, with 9 bases fitting TRBD1. The CDR3 consists of 16 residues. CDR1 and CDR2 (germline): SGDLS, YYNGEE. V lost 0 bases and J lost 5; bases outside the gene matches: 8.

The V call is TRBV3-1 (or the pseudogene TRBV3-2), the J call TRBJ2-3; 8 bases are shared with TRBD2. The CDR3 contains 17 residues. Trimming removed 1 base from V and 1 base from J; junction bases left unmatched: 7. Germline V gene lookup returns CDR1 LGHDT and CDR2 YNNKEL (reference sequence). This CDR3 is CASSQGLTSEGTDTQYF. The CDR3 coding sequence is TGTGCCAGCAGCCAAGGGTTGACTAGCGAGGGCACAGATACGCAGTATTTT.

The V and J genes are TRBV28 and TRBJ1-2, with TRBD1 matching 8 bases. Germline values: CDR1 MDHEN, CDR2 SYDVKM. The CDR3 has 16 amino acids. Losses at the gene ends were 3 bases for V and 3 bases for J; bases not matched to a gene: 9. As DNA, the CDR3 is TGTGCCAGCAGTTTTAAGGCAGGGGGCGTTGACTATGGCTACACCTTC. It is translated as CASSFKAGGVDYGYTF.

This clone was recorded at least ten times. The rearrangement links TRBV27 to TRBJ2-1; a possible D gene is TRBD1 (6 bases). Germline loops: CDR1 MNHEY, CDR2 SMNVEV (reference sequence). Trimming left V 4 bases short and J 0 bases short, with 7 bases between. The CDR3 has 14 residues. The chain's CDR3 is CASSWDNSYNEQFF. As DNA, the CDR3 is TGTGCCAGCAGTTGGGACAACTCCTACAATGAGCAGTTCTTC.

The chain recombines TRBV12-3 or TRBV12-4 with TRBJ2-7, with a tentative D call TRBD2 (6 bases). The length of the CDR3 is 13 residues. V was shortened by 5 bases and J by 7 bases, with 15 bases between the two germline ends. The DNA for the CDR3 is TGTGCCAGCAGTCTTGGAGGGCCGATAGAGCAGTACTTC. It encodes CASSLGGPIEQYF.

The chain couples TRBV12-5 to TRBJ1-5; 10 bases are a match to TRBD1. The J segment lost 3 bases and the V segment lost 8 bases, leaving 10 bases of the junction unmatched. The CDR3 has 16 residues. The germline gives CDR1 LGHNT, CDR2 FRNRAP. The CDR3 spells CASHPPGQGYNQPQHF. CDR3 nucleotide sequence: TGTGCTAGTCACCCCCCGGGACAGGGGTACAATCAGCCCCAGCATTTT.

V and J are TRBV6-5 and TRBJ1-2, with 8 positions matching TRBD1. The ends lost 4 bases at V and 4 bases at J; junction bases unmatched: 11. Germline V gene sequence: CDR1 MNHEY, CDR2 SVGAGI. This CDR3 has 16 amino acids. The CDR3: CASSSTMTGAPYGYTF. In nucleotides, the CDR3 is TGTGCCAGCAGTTCAACCATGACAGGGGCCCCCTATGGCTACACCTTC.

J is TRBJ2-1 and V is TRBV6-4; 8 nucleotides match TRBD2. V lost 4 bases to trimming and J lost 7 bases; unmatched junction nucleotides: 9. CDR1 and CDR2 from the germline V gene are MRHNA and SNTAGT. The CDR3 spans 15 residues. CDR3 in amino acids: CASSATAGGANEQFF. The CDR3, as DNA: TGTGCCAGCAGTGCCACTGCCGGGGGGGCTAATGAGCAGTTCTTC.

The gene calls are TRBV28 and TRBJ1-1; TRBD1 aligns across 10 bases. Trimming removed 1 base from V and 4 bases from J; junction bases left unmatched: 6. CDR1 is MDHEN, CDR2 SYDVKM, per germline. This CDR3 region has 16 residues. The CDR3 nucleotides are TGTGCCAGCAGTTTATTCCCGGGACAGGGGTCCACTGAAGCTTTCTTT. Amino acids: CASSLFPGQGSTEAFF.

This clone was detected a few times. The J gene is TRBJ1-2, the V gene TRBV10-2; D ambiguous. CDR3 length: 15 amino acids. The ends were cut back, 1 base at V and 4 bases at J, with 13 bases in the middle. The germline CDR1 and CDR2 sequences are WSHSY and SAAADI. CDR3 residues: CASSELWAFGYGYTF. The CDR3 DNA reads TGCGCCAGCAGTGAGTTGTGGGCATTTGGCTATGGCTACACCTTC.

The V gene is TRBV20-1, the J gene TRBJ1-2; 7 bases fit TRBD1. CDR1 DFQATT and CDR2 SNEGSKA come from the germline V gene (reference sequence). The CDR3 consists of 13 residues. V trimming: 3 bases; J trimming: 4 bases; junction bases outside the gene matches: 5. The CDR3 loop reads CSASEGGPYGYTF. The CDR3 nucleotides read TGCAGTGCTAGTGAAGGGGGCCCCTATGGCTACACCTTC.

The chain uses TRBV7-2 and TRBJ1-5, with D unresolved. CDR3 size: 15 residues. Trimming cost V 4 bases and J 3 bases, with 13 bases left between them. Germline CDR1 and CDR2: SGHTA and FQGNSA. The CDR3 DNA follows: TGTGCCAGCAGCTCTAGTGGAGGGTCCAATCAGCCCCAGCATTTT. This codes for CASSSSGGSNQPQHF. The variable domain in full, with the rest retrieved from reference TRBV7-2 and TRBJ1-5, is GAGVSQSPSNKVTEKGKDVELRCDPISGHTALYWYRQSLGQGLEFLIYFQGNSAPDKSGLPSDRFSAERTGGSVSTLTIQRTQQEDSAVYLCASSSSGGSNQPQHFGDGTRLSIL.

This chain joins TRBV27 and TRBJ2-1, with 9 bases identical to TRBD2. J was trimmed by 4 bases and V by 3 bases; bases with no gene match: 7. The CDR3 sequence is 16 residues long. CDR1 MNHEY and CDR2 SMNVEV come from the germline V gene (reference sequence). The chain's CDR3 is CASSFFAAGGYNEQFF. CDR3 DNA: TGTGCCAGCAGTTTCTTTGCGGCGGGAGGGTACAATGAGCAGTTCTTC.

The rearrangement uses TRBV7-2 and TRBJ2-1, with 8 positions matching TRBD2. Trimming cost V 1 base and J 5 bases; bases outside gene matches: 13. Germline values: CDR1 SGHTA, CDR2 FQGNSA. The CDR3 sequence is 18 residues long. CDR3 region: CASSLVAASGGMNNEQFF. As DNA, the CDR3 is TGTGCCAGCAGCTTAGTCGCGGCCAGCGGGGGAATGAACAATGAGCAGTTCTTC.

This chain connects TRBV4-1 to TRBJ2-2, with unresolved D. V was trimmed by 1 base and J by 8 bases, leaving 2 bases between them. CDR3 length equals 11 residues. CDR1 is MGHRA, CDR2 YSYEKL, per germline. The CDR3, as DNA: TGCGCCAGCAGCCAAGCTGGGGAGCTGTTTTTT. Its protein is CASSQAGELFF.

The chain combines TRBV4-1 with TRBJ1-2; a weak D match, TRBD1 (5 bases). The CDR3 is 15 residues long. Trimming took off 4 bases at V and 5 bases at J, with 17 bases between the two ends. Germline CDR1 reads MGHRA; CDR2 reads YSYEKL. CDR3 DNA: TGCGCCAGCAGCCCCCCAGTGCCAGGGAGGTATGGCTACACCTTC. It specifies CASSPPVPGRYGYTF.

V gene TRBV27 combines with J gene TRBJ1-6; D possibly corresponds to TRBD1 (5 bases). The CDR3 has 15 amino acids. V shed 2 bases and J shed 9 bases, with 14 bases lying between them. CDR1 is MNHEY and CDR2 is SMNVEV in the germline V gene (reference sequence). The CDR3 sequence is CASSLSSQGGSPLHF. CDR3 in DNA: TGTGCCAGCAGTTTAAGTAGCCAGGGAGGTTCACCCCTCCACTTT.

The genes are TRBV5-1 and TRBJ2-1, with D hard to call. The CDR3 length is 13 residues. Germline V CDR1 and CDR2: SGHRS, YFSETQ. Trimming stripped 0 bases from V and 12 bases from J, with 13 bases between. CDR3 residues: CASSLGSGFRQFF. CDR3 nucleotide sequence: TGCGCCAGCAGCTTGGGGAGTGGGTTTCGGCAGTTCTTC.

The rearrangement links TRBV5-4 to TRBJ2-1; D unresolved. The V end was cut by 6 bases, the J end by 0 bases, with 13 bases between. Germline V lookup: CDR1 SGHNT, CDR2 YYREEE (reference sequence). The CDR3 consists of 15 residues. The chain's CDR3 is CASKDLSSSYNEQFF. The CDR3 DNA reads TGTGCCAGCAAAGATCTGTCTAGCTCCTACAATGAGCAGTTCTTC. The full variable domain, with the rest looked up from reference TRBV5-4 and TRBJ2-1, is ETGVTQSPTHLIKTRGQQVTLRCSSQSGHNTVSWYQQALGQGPQFIFQYYREEENGRGNFPPRFSGLQFPNYSSELNVNALELDDSALYLCASKDLSSSYNEQFFGPGTRLTVL.

This chain links TRBV21-1 with TRBJ1-2; the DNA was not compared with TRBD1, the D call given in the table. TRBV21-1 is flagged as a pseudogene. This CDR3 has 15 amino acids. The CDR3: CASRRTGGLNYGYTF. As DNA, the CDR3 is TGTGCCAGCAGACGGACAGGGGGCTTAAACTATGGCTACACCTTC.

This chain connects TRBV19 to TRBJ2-3, with a tentative D call TRBD2 (6 bases). With 5 bases removed from V and 5 bases from J, the gap between germline ends came to 17 bases. The CDR3 runs to 15 residues. Germline lookup yields CDR1 LNHDA and CDR2 SQIVND (reference sequence). This CDR3 is CASSPWYSAGDTQYF. Written as DNA, the CDR3 is TGTGCCAGTAGTCCATGGTATTCAGCGGGAGATACGCAGTATTTT.

The J gene is TRBJ1-4, the V gene TRBV6-5; no definite D call. CDR1 and CDR2 from the germline V gene are MNHEY and SVGAGI. The CDR3 consists of 15 residues. V dropped 4 bases and J dropped 3 bases, with 12 bases sitting between them. The CDR3 sequence: CASSSTGSANEKLFF. The CDR3, as DNA: TGTGCCAGCAGTTCAACCGGGTCGGCTAATGAAAAACTGTTTTTT.

The genes are TRBV7-9 and TRBJ2-3; 8 bases are a match to TRBD1. CDR3 length: 15 amino acids. Trimming removed 5 bases from V and 0 bases from J; junction bases left unmatched: 4. Germline V gene data show CDR1 as SEHNR and CDR2 as FQNEAQ (reference sequence). CDR3 region: CASSRTGTSTDTQYF. In DNA, the CDR3 is TGTGCCAGCAGCCGGACAGGGACTAGCACAGATACGCAGTATTTT.

The chain is built from TRBV7-9 and TRBJ1-3, with unresolved D. The CDR3 is made up of 15 amino acids. The V gene's germline CDR1 is SEHNR and CDR2 FQNEAQ (reference sequence). V lost 1 base and J 0 bases, leaving 7 bases between the germline ends. The CDR3 DNA reads as TGTGCCAGCAGCTTAGGGGCATACTCTGGAAACACCATATATTTT. Amino acid sequence: CASSLGAYSGNTIYF.

The V gene is TRBV28, the J gene TRBJ1-2, with 7 bases matching TRBD1. Germline loops: CDR1 MDHEN, CDR2 SYDVKM. V gave up 4 bases and J gave up 6 bases; unmatched junction bases: 2. CDR3 size: 12 residues. The CDR3 loop is CASSSQGNGYTF. The CDR3 DNA reads TGTGCCAGCAGTTCACAGGGGAATGGCTACACCTTC.

This clone appeared a single time. The identical CDR3 is also encoded by other nucleotide sequences in the sample. This rearrangement joins TRBV12-3 or TRBV12-4 to TRBJ2-1; 13 bases line up with TRBD2. The CDR3 sequence is 13 residues long. V was pared by 8 bases and J by 7 bases, with 2 bases of the junction left unmatched. The CDR3 here is CASRLAGGNEQFF. As DNA, the CDR3 is TGTGCCAGCCGACTAGCGGGGGGTAATGAGCAGTTCTTC.

The chain uses TRBV5-6 and TRBJ2-3, with 14 bases aligning to TRBD2. From germline, CDR1 is SGHDT and CDR2 YYEEEE. The trim removed 3 bases at V and 9 bases at J, leaving 9 bases unmatched. This CDR3 contains 16 residues. As DNA, the CDR3 is TGTGCCAGCAGCTGGGGCTTGGGACTAGCGGGAGAAACGCAGTATTTT. Its protein is CASSWGLGLAGETQYF.

This clone occurred once. The chain has TRBV12-5 and TRBJ2-3, with 9 bases fitting TRBD2. The CDR3 contains 16 residues. Germline V gene data show CDR1 as LGHNT and CDR2 as FRNRAP. Trimming removed 5 bases from V and 0 bases from J; junction bases left unmatched: 6. The chain's CDR3 is CASGPLTSGSTDTQYF. The CDR3, as DNA: TGTGCTAGTGGTCCCCTGACTAGCGGAAGCACAGATACGCAGTATTTT.

The chain couples TRBV19 to TRBJ1-5; maybe TRBD1 (6 bases). Per the germline V gene, CDR1 is LNHDA and CDR2 is SQIVND (reference sequence). V lost 4 bases and J 0 bases, leaving 16 bases between the germline ends. This CDR3 contains 17 residues. CDR3 nucleotides: TGTGCCAGTAGTAACCGGGACACATCCCTTAGCAATCAGCCCCAGCATTTT. Amino acids: CASSNRDTSLSNQPQHF.